The clone carrying this TCR beta chain was counted between two and nine times. This CDR3 region has 14 residues. These data come from a study of blood T cell repertoires in COVID-19. In the study overall: Specimens from acute and convalescent COVID-19 originated in the United States, Italy and Spain.

Original analysis: It was from reference gene primer amplification that nucleated cell counts were estimated. This table comes from immunoSEQ multiplex PCR, and its TCRdb copy is limited to in-frame clones, with some not included. D and trimming were read from the DNA, whereas the V and J calls and clone size are those reported in that table. The sample yields a few hundred thousand clones, roughly 80% seen once. Source material: PBMCs or T cells enriched from blood (not recorded which). V is TRBV21-1 and J is TRBJ1-5; the D call in the table, TRBD1, was not verified against the DNA. TRBV21-1 is termed a pseudogene. The clonotype comes from a woman between 50 and 59 years old who had recovered from COVID-19. The CDR3 protein is CASSKYRKILTQHF. The DNA of the CDR3 is TGTGCCAGCAGCAAGTACAGGAAGATCCTGACCCAGCATTTT.